One sample yielded the 29 T cell receptor beta chains listed below, sequenced in a study of vaccination and CD4 T cells after COVID-19. Their recognized antigens are unknown. Sequencing of the DNA from cultured CD4+ T cells was carried out with the Oncomine TCR Beta short-read assay. TCRdb reprocessed the PCR reads with MiXCR, giving one entry per CDR3 protein. The data hold 4,000 to 4,500 distinct CDR3 sequences, with 68% observed a single time. Described treatment: roughly 11-day PBMC culture with coronavirus spike peptide pools or control peptides (ViraFEST assay). The material sequenced was CD4+ T cells from blood, cultured in vitro. The receptors shown here come from a human donor who had recovered from COVID-19.

The rearrangement links TRBV7-2 to TRBJ2-7; D is unclear. V was cut by 0 bases and J by 5 bases, with 2 bases left in between. The CDR3 has 11 amino acids. Germline lookup yields CDR1 SGHTA and CDR2 FQGNSA. CDR3 sequence reads: CASSLAHEQYF. The CDR3 DNA is TGTGCCAGCAGCTTAGCACACGAGCAGTACTTC.

This clonotype was detected once. V is TRBV27 and J is TRBJ1-1, with a tentative D call TRBD1 (5 bases). CDR3 length: 16 residues. V lost 2 bases and J lost 1, with 14 bases in between. Germline CDR1 reads MNHEY; CDR2 reads SMNVEV (reference sequence). CDR3 sequence: CASSLGVRTKNTEAFF. Here the CDR3 DNA reads TGTGCCAGCAGTTTAGGCGTCAGGACAAAGAACACTGAAGCTTTCTTT.

The genes are TRBV2 and TRBJ1-2; D is unclear. The CDR3 is 15 residues long. CDR1 and CDR2 from the germline V gene are SNHLY and FYNNEI. V gave up 6 bases and J gave up 5 bases, with 19 bases separating them. CDR3 DNA: TGTGCCAGCAGGCGACAAGGCCCCCTCCGGTATGGCTACACCTTC. Translated, it gives CASRRQGPLRYGYTF.

The chain recombines TRBV7-2 with TRBJ2-7; 11 bases are a match to TRBD2. Germline V lookup: CDR1 SGHTA, CDR2 FQGNSA. The CDR3 is 16 amino acids. The trim removed 1 base at V and 4 bases at J, leaving 6 bases unmatched. The CDR3 sequence is CASSLVAGGRIYEQYF. CDR3 nucleotides: TGTGCCAGCAGCTTAGTAGCGGGGGGGCGTATATACGAGCAGTACTTC.

The chain combines TRBV6-5 with TRBJ1-2, with 7 bases lining up with TRBD1. J lost 4 bases, V lost 4 bases, and 3 bases had no gene match. The CDR3 is 13 amino acids. Germline CDR1 MNHEY, CDR2 SVGAGI. The CDR3: CASSSGGPYGYTF. CDR3 nucleotides: TGTGCCAGCAGTTCAGGGGGTCCCTATGGCTACACCTTC.

The genes are TRBV6-5 and TRBJ1-5, with unresolved D. The CDR3 consists of 13 residues. Between the trimmed V and J ends, which lost 2 bases and 9 bases, there was a span of 11 bases. The V gene's germline CDR1 is MNHEY and CDR2 SVGAGI. The CDR3 nucleotides read TGTGCCAGCAGTTACGGTCCAAGGCCGCCCCAGCATTTT. This translates into CASSYGPRPPQHF.

The rearrangement links TRBV11-3 to TRBJ2-7; D is tentatively TRBD1 or TRBD2 (5 bases each). Trimming pared 5 bases from V and 5 bases from J, leaving 13 bases between. The germline V gene has CDR1 SGHNT and CDR2 YENEEA. The CDR3 is made up of 13 amino acids. As DNA, the CDR3 is TGTGCCAGCAGCCCGGGACCGAGGGACGAGCAGTACTTC. It is translated as CASSPGPRDEQYF.

The chain links TRBV6-2 or TRBV6-3 to TRBJ1-6; D is unclear. Trimming removed 6 bases from V and 9 bases from J, with 21 bases in between. This CDR3 region has 16 residues. Looked up from germline, CDR1 is MNHEY and CDR2 is SVGEGT. This chain's CDR3 is CASSPSGGPLGSPLHF. In DNA, the CDR3 is TGTGCCAGCAGCCCCTCAGGAGGGCCTTTGGGTTCACCCCTCCACTTT.

The rearrangement uses TRBV7-2 and TRBJ1-6; 7 positions match TRBD1. The germline CDR1 and CDR2 sequences are SGHTA and FQGNSA. V lost 4 bases, J lost 3 bases, and 3 bases stayed unmatched. This CDR3 region has 15 residues. The CDR3 here is CASSSQGFYNSPLHF. CDR3 nucleotides: TGTGCCAGCAGCTCACAGGGGTTCTATAATTCACCCCTCCACTTT.

The chain has TRBV7-9 and TRBJ1-2, with D tentatively TRBD1 (5 bases). Trimming shortened V by 2 bases and J by 7 bases, and 17 bases separated the two germline ends. Germline V gives CDR1 SEHNR, CDR2 FQNEAQ (reference sequence). CDR3 length equals 15 residues. The DNA of the CDR3 is TGTGCCAGCAGCTTATCCCAGGGAGAAGGTTCTGGCTACACCTTC. Translation: CASSLSQGEGSGYTF.

The V call is TRBV2, the J call TRBJ1-2; D perhaps matches TRBD1 (5 bases). The V gene's germline CDR1 is SNHLY and CDR2 FYNNEI. Trimming shortened V by 6 bases and J by 8 bases, and 19 bases separated the two germline ends. This CDR3 is built from 14 residues. The CDR3 region is CASRRPGTVRGYTF. The CDR3 DNA reads TGTGCCAGCAGGCGACCCGGGACGGTGCGGGGCTACACCTTC.

The rearrangement links TRBV20-1 to TRBJ2-7, with a weak D call TRBD2 (6 bases). The CDR3 extends over 14 amino acids. V gave up 2 bases and J gave up 3 bases, with 14 bases separating them. Germline-derived CDR1 and CDR2 are DFQATT and SNEGSKA (reference sequence). In DNA, the CDR3 is TGCAGTGCTAGAACCCGGGACTCTCTCTACGAGCAGTACTTC. Amino acid sequence: CSARTRDSLYEQYF.

Relative to its sample, this clonotype is large. The genes are TRBV20-1 and TRBJ1-5, with a tentative D call TRBD1 (5 bases). Germline V CDR1 and CDR2: DFQATT, SNEGSKA (reference sequence). V lost 1 base and J lost 6, with 13 bases in between. CDR3 length: 14 residues. CDR3 in amino acids: CSARVQGYGQPQHF. The CDR3 DNA reads as TGCAGTGCTAGAGTCCAGGGTTACGGTCAGCCCCAGCATTTT.

This chain joins TRBV20-1 and TRBJ1-6; possible D gene TRBD1, 5 bases. Germline loops: CDR1 DFQATT, CDR2 SNEGSKA (reference sequence). Trimming pared 3 bases from V and 8 bases from J, leaving 17 bases between. The CDR3 spans 15 residues. CDR3 region: CSASRTGTEDSPLHF. The CDR3 region has the DNA TGCAGTGCTAGTCGGACCGGGACGGAGGATTCACCCCTCCACTTT.

This chain uses TRBV20-1 with TRBJ1-5; 7 nucleotides agree with TRBD1. Germline CDR1 DFQATT, CDR2 SNEGSKA (reference sequence). The V and J ends lost 0 bases and 6 bases, in that order; junction bases with no gene match: 5. The CDR3 totals 14 residues. CDR3 sequence reads: CSARDRQGGQPQHF. For the CDR3, the DNA is TGCAGTGCTAGAGATCGACAGGGTGGTCAGCCCCAGCATTTT.

The chain recombines TRBV20-1 with TRBJ1-1; the match to TRBD1 covers 9 bases. V dropped 3 bases and J dropped 1; count of bases not matched to a gene: 3. The CDR3 is made up of 14 amino acids. Germline V gives CDR1 DFQATT, CDR2 SNEGSKA (reference sequence). CDR3 bases: TGCAGTGCTAGGGACAGGGGTAGGAACACTGAAGCTTTCTTT. Protein: CSARDRGRNTEAFF.

CDR3 protein: CASSEAGRGGPYGYTF. CDR3 coding DNA: TGTGCCAGCAGTGAAGCAGGCAGGGGTGGTCCCTATGGCTACACCTTC. The chain carries TRBV6-1 and TRBJ1-2, with D perhaps TRBD1 (6 bases). The germline V gene encodes CDR1 MNHNS and CDR2 SASEGT. The CDR3 loop spans 16 amino acids. The ends were cut back, 0 bases at V and 4 bases at J, with 15 bases in the middle.

This clonotype was seen only a few times. The V call is TRBV7-2, the J call TRBJ1-2; a weak D match, TRBD1 (5 bases). Trimming removed 5 bases from V and 8 bases from J, with 15 bases in between. CDR1 is SGHTA and CDR2 is FQGNSA in the germline V gene. The CDR3 covers 13 residues. DNA for the CDR3: TGTGCCAGCAGCCTGAACAGGAGAGGAGGCTACACCTTC. This codes for CASSLNRRGGYTF.

V gene TRBV15 combines with J gene TRBJ1-5; tentatively, D is TRBD1 (6 bases). Between the trimmed V and J ends, which lost 7 bases and 4 bases, there was a span of 17 bases. The CDR3 is 15 amino acids. Germline V gene sequence: CDR1 LNHNV, CDR2 YYDKDF (reference sequence). CDR3 protein: CATTINTGSNQPQHF. Written as DNA, the CDR3 is TGTGCCACCACTATAAACACAGGGTCTAATCAGCCCCAGCATTTT.

For this clonotype: Given a much more abundant clone one base away, this may be a read error. This chain uses TRBV20-1 with TRBJ2-5, with 7 bases that match TRBD2. V shed 1 base, J shed 5 bases, and the junction held 10 bases outside the gene matches. Germline CDR1 is DFQATT and CDR2 is SNEGSKA (reference sequence). This CDR3 spans 15 amino acids. CDR3 nucleotide sequence: TGCAGTGCTAGAGCCAGCGGGGAGGCCCCCGAGACCCAGTACTTC. It translates to CSARASGEAPETQYF.

This clonotype is medium-sized in the sample. The chain combines TRBV7-2 with TRBJ2-6; 12 bases align to TRBD2. Losses at the gene ends were 1 base for V and 3 bases for J; bases not matched to a gene: 4. The germline gives CDR1 SGHTA, CDR2 FQGNSA. This CDR3 is built from 18 residues. The CDR3 DNA is TGTGCCAGCAGCTTAGGGACTAGCGGGGTTGGTGGGGCCAACGTCCTGACTTTC. Its translation: CASSLGTSGVGGANVLTF.

V is TRBV6-5 and J is TRBJ1-5; 8 bases are a match to TRBD1. The germline V gene encodes CDR1 MNHEY and CDR2 SVGAGI. The CDR3 contains 17 residues. V trimming: 0 bases; J trimming: 1 base; junction bases outside the gene matches: 5. CDR3 sequence: CASSYSGGTGSNQPQHF. The CDR3 nucleotides are TGTGCCAGCAGTTACTCGGGAGGGACAGGCAGCAATCAGCCCCAGCATTTT.

The chain employs TRBV7-9 and TRBJ1-2; 10 nucleotides match TRBD1. Trimming cost V 5 bases and J 11 bases; bases outside gene matches: 8. The CDR3 contains 13 residues. Germline V gene lookup returns CDR1 SEHNR and CDR2 FQNEAQ (reference sequence). CDR3 coding DNA: TGTGCCAGCAGCCTATGGACAGGGGGTACATACACCTTC. Amino acids: CASSLWTGGTYTF. The full variable domain, with the rest looked up from reference TRBV7-9 and TRBJ1-2, is DTGVSQNPRHKITKRGQNVTFRCDPISEHNRLYWYRQTLGQGPEFLTYFQNEAQLEKSRLLSDRFSAERPKGSFSTLEIQRTEQGDSAMYLCASSLWTGGTYTFGSGTRLTVV.

This chain links TRBV7-3 with TRBJ1-1; D unclear. There are 13 residues in the CDR3. The V gene's germline CDR1 is SGHTA and CDR2 FQGTGA. Trimming shortened V by 1 base and J by 8 bases, and 11 bases separated the two germline ends. CDR3 bases: TGTGCCAGCAGCTTAATGGCAGCCGGGGAAGCTTTCTTT. It specifies CASSLMAAGEAFF. The full variable domain, its missing parts supplied by reference TRBV7-3 and TRBJ1-1, is GAGVSQTPSNKVTEKGKYVELRCDPISGHTALYWYRQSLGQGPEFLIYFQGTGAADDSGLPNDRFFAVRPEGSVSTLKIQRTERGDSAVYLCASSLMAAGEAFFGQGTRLTVV.

The gene calls are TRBV20-1 and TRBJ2-1; 11 bases match TRBD1. Germline CDR1 reads DFQATT; CDR2 reads SNEGSKA (reference sequence). With V trimmed by 0 bases and J by 0 bases, 1 base remained unmatched. The CDR3 contains 16 residues. This CDR3 is CSARDGTGGSYNEQFF. CDR3 DNA sequence: TGCAGTGCTAGAGATGGGACAGGGGGCTCCTACAATGAGCAGTTCTTC.

The chain employs TRBV24-1 and TRBJ1-2; 12 bases are a match to TRBD1. The germline V gene has CDR1 KGHDR and CDR2 SFDVKD. This CDR3 region has 17 residues. After removal of 7 bases from V and 2 bases from J, the junction contained 10 bases not matched to a gene. The CDR3 DNA is TGTGCCACCAGCCCTAGCCCGGGACAGGGGGCGAACTATGGCTACACCTTC. This codes for CATSPSPGQGANYGYTF.

This clonotype is categorized as medium-sized. The chain links TRBV10-3 to TRBJ1-2, with D maybe TRBD1 (5 bases). Germline CDR1 reads ENHRY; CDR2 reads SYGVKD. The CDR3 has 15 residues. The V and J ends lost 4 bases and 2 bases respectively, with 14 bases between them. The CDR3 reads CAISGGTLQNYGYTF. DNA of the CDR3: TGTGCCATCAGTGGGGGGACTCTCCAGAACTATGGCTACACCTTC.

Note on this clonotype: A much larger clone is a single base away; this may be a read error. This rearrangement joins TRBV10-3 to TRBJ2-7; no clear D gene. CDR1 is ENHRY and CDR2 is SYGVKD in the germline V gene. This CDR3 contains 12 residues. As DNA, the CDR3 is TGTGCCATCAGTGAGTCGGGCTACGAGCGGTACTTC. Translation: CAISESGYERYF.

The chain is built from TRBV20-1 and TRBJ1-3, with D unresolved. V was cut by 6 bases and J by 0 bases, with 6 bases left in between. The CDR3 extends over 12 amino acids. The V gene's germline CDR1 is DFQATT and CDR2 SNEGSKA (reference sequence). The CDR3 reads CSALVSGNTIYF. The CDR3 DNA is TGCAGTGCCTTAGTCTCTGGAAACACCATATATTTT.